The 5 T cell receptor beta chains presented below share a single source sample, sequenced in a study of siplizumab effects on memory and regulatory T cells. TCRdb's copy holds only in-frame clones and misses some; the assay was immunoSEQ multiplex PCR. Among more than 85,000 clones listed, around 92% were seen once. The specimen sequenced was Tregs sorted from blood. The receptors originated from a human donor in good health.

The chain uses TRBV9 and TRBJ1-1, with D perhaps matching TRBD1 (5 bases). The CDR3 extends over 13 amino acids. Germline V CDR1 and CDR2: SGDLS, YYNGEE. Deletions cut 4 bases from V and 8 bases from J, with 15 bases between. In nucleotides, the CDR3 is TGTGCCAGCAGCCCAGGGCCCGAACGAGAAGCTTTCTTT. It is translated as CASSPGPEREAFF.

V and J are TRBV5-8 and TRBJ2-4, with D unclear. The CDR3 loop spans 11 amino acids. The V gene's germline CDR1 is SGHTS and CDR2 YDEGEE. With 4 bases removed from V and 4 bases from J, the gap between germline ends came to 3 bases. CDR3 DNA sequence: TGTGCCAGCAGCACGAAAAACATTCAGTACTTC. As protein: CASSTKNIQYF. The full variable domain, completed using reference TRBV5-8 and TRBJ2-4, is EAGVTQSPTHLIKTRGQQATLRCSPISGHTSVYWYQQALGLGLQFLLWYDEGEERNRGNFPPRFSGRQFPNYSSELNVNALELEDSALYLCASSTKNIQYFGAGTRLSVL.

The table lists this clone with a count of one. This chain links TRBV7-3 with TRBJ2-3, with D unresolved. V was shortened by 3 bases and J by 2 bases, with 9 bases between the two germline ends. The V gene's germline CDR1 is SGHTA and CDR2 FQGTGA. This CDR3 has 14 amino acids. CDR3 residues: CASSFGGYTDTQYF. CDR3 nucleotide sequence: TGTGCCAGCAGCTTCGGCGGTTACACAGATACGCAGTATTTT.

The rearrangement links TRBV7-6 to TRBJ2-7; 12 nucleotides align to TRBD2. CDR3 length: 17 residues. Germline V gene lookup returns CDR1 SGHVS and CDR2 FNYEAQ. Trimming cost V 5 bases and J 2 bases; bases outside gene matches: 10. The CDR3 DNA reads TGTGCCAGCAGCCCCATCCCCCCTAGCGGGAGGGCCTACGAGCAGTACTTC. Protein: CASSPIPPSGRAYEQYF.

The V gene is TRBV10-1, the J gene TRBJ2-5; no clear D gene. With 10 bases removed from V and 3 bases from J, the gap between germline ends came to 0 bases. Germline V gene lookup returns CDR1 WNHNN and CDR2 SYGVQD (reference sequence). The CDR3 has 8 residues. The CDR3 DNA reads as TGCGCCAAAGAGACCCAGTACTTC. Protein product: CAKETQYF.